What follows describes a single T cell receptor (beta chain). The sample belongs to a study of PD-1 blockade in classical Hodgkin lymphoma. Germline loops: CDR1 MNHEY, CDR2 SMNVEV (reference sequence). The CDR3 is made up of 16 amino acids. Trimming took off 6 bases at V and 1 base at J, with 17 bases between the two ends. This table comes from immunoSEQ multiplex PCR, and its TCRdb copy is limited to in-frame clones, with some not included. Here the sample spans 7,300 or so clones, 65% to 85% being singletons. The time point was: cycle 4 day 1 (C4D1), after about 6 weeks of nivolumab. There was relapse after autologous stem cell transplantation in every patient, and there was variation in brentuximab vedotin exposure.

Sequenced here: peripheral blood mononuclear cells (PBMCs), sampled before the fourth cycle of nivolumab. The chain employs TRBV27 and TRBJ2-3; D not certain. The sequence came from a human donor with classical Hodgkin lymphoma. The CDR3 loop is CASRRTGSLRTDTQYF. CDR3 in DNA: TGTGCCAGCAGACGGACCGGGTCTTTACGCACAGATACGCAGTATTTT.